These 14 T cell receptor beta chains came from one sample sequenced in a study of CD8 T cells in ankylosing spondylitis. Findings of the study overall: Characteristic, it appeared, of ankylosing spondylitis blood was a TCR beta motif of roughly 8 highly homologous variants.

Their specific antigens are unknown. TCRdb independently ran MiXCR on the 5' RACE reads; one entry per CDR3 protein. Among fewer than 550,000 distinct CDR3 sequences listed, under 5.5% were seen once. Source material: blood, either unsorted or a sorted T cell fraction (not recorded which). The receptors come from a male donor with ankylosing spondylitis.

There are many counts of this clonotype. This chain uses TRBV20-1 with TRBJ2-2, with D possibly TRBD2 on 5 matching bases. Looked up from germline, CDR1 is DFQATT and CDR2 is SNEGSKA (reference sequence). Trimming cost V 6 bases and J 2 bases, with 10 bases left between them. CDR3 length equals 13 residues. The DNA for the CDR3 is TGCAGTGCCCTGCGGGCAAACACCGGGGAGCTGTTTTTT. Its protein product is CSALRANTGELFF.

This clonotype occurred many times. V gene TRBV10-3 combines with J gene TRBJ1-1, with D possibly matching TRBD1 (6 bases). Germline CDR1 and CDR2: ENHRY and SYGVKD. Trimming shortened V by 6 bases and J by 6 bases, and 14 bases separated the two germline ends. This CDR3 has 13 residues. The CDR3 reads CAISRETGSEAFF. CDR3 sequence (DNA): TGTGCCATCAGCAGGGAGACAGGTTCTGAAGCTTTCTTT.

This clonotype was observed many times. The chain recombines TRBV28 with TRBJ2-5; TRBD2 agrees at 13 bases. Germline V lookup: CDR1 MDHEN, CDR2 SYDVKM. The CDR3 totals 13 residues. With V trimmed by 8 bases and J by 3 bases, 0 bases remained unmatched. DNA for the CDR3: TGTGCCAGCGGGACTAGCGGGGAAGAGACCCAGTACTTC. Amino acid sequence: CASGTSGEETQYF.

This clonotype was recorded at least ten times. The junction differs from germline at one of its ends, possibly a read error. CDR3 nucleotide sequence: TGTGCCAGCAGCACCGCAGATACGCAGTATTTT. Translating it yields CASSTADTQYF. The chain carries TRBV5-1 and TRBJ2-3; the D is unclear. Germline V gene sequence: CDR1 SGHRS, CDR2 YFSETQ. This CDR3 spans 11 amino acids.

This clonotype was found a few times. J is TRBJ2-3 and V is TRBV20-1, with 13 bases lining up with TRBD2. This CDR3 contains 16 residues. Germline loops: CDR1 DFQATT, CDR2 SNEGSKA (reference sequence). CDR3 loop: CSPRRGTSGNPDTQYF. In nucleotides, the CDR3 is TGCAGCCCTCGGAGAGGGACTAGCGGGAACCCAGATACGCAGTATTTT.

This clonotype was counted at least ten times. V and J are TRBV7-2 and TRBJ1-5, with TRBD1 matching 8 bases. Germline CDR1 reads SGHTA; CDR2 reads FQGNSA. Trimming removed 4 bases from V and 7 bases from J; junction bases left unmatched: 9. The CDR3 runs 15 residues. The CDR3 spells CASSSRTGYDQPQHF. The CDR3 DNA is TGTGCCAGCAGCTCCCGGACAGGGTACGACCAGCCCCAGCATTTT.

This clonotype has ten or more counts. The CDR3 loop is CAIRTGPLNTEAFF. As DNA, the CDR3 is TGTGCCATCAGGACAGGTCCCTTGAACACTGAAGCTTTCTTT. The J gene is TRBJ1-1, the V gene TRBV10-3, with a possible D match to TRBD1 (6 bases). The CDR3 contains 14 residues. With 6 bases removed from V and 0 bases from J, the gap between germline ends came to 11 bases. Per germline, CDR1 ENHRY and CDR2 SYGVKD.

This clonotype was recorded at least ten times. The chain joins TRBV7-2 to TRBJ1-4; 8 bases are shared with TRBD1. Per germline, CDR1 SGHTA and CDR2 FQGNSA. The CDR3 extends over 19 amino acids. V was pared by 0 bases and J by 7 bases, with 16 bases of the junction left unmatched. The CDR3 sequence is CASSLAGQVVSASGEKLFF. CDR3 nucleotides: TGTGCCAGCAGCTTAGCGGGACAGGTAGTGAGTGCATCGGGTGAAAAACTGTTTTTT.

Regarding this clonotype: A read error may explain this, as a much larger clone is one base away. The DNA for the CDR3 is TGTGCCATCAGTACGAACCCAACCCCCTCCGGAGCTTTCTTT. This translates into CAISTNPTPSGAFF. V gene TRBV10-3 combines with J gene TRBJ1-1; D is ambiguous. V lost 5 bases to trimming and J lost 10 bases, with 20 bases between them. The CDR3 consists of 14 residues. Germline V gene data show CDR1 as ENHRY and CDR2 as SYGVKD.

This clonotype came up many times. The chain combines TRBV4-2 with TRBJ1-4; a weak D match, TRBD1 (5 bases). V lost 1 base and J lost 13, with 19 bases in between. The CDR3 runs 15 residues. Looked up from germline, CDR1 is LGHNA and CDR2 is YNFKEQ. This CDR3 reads CASSQVGDAGGPLFF. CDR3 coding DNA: TGTGCCAGCAGCCAAGTGGGCGATGCTGGGGGACCACTGTTTTTT.

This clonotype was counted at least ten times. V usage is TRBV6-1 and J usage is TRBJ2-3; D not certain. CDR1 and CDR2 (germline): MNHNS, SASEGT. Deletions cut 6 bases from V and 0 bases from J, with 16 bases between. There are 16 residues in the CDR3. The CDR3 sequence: CASSSKKGSSTDTQYF. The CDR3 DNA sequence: TGTGCCAGCAGCAGTAAAAAGGGCAGCAGCACAGATACGCAGTATTTT.

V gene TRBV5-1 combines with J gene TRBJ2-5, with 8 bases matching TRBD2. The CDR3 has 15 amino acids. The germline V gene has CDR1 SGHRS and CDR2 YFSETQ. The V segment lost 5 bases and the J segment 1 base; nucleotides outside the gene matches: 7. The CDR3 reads CASRSTGTSQETQYF. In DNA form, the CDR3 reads TGCGCCAGCAGATCAACCGGGACTAGCCAAGAGACCCAGTACTTC.

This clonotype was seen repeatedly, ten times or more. The CDR3 spells CAIRDDRGTGELFF. The DNA for the CDR3 is TGTGCCATCAGGGATGACAGGGGCACCGGGGAGCTGTTTTTT. This rearrangement joins TRBV10-3 to TRBJ2-2; 8 nucleotides match TRBD1. The CDR3 consists of 14 residues. V shed 6 bases and J 4 bases; nucleotides not matched to a gene: 4. Germline-derived CDR1 and CDR2 are ENHRY and SYGVKD.

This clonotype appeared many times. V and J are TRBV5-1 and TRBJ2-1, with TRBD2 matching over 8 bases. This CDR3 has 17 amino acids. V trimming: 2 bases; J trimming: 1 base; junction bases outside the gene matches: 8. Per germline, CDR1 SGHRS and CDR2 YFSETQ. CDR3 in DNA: TGCGCCAGCAGCTTAGGGGCGGGAGGCCCTTCCTACAATGAGCAGTTCTTC. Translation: CASSLGAGGPSYNEQFF.